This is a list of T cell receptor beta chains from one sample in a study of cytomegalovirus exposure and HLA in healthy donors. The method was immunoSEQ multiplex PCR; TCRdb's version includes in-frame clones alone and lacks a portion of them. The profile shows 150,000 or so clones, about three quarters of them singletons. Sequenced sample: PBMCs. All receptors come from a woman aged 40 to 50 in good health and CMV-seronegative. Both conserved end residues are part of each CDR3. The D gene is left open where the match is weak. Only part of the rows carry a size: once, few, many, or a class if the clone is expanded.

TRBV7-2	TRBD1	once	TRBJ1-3	CASSQGTGVGNTIYF	TGTGCCAGCAGTCAAGGGACAGGGGTCGGAAACACCATATATTTT
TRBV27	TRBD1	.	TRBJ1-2	CASRLVGTGHYGYTF	TGTGCCAGCCGCCTTGTGGGGACAGGGCACTATGGCTACACCTTC
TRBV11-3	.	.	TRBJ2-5	CASSFPQGTLQETQYF	TGTGCCAGCAGCTTCCCCCAGGGGACCCTACAAGAGACCCAGTACTTC
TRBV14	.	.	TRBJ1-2	CASSQKTGYGYTF	TGTGCCAGCAGCCAAAAGACAGGCTATGGCTACACCTTC
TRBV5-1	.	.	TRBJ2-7	CASSLAGRDRVIYEQYF	TGCGCCAGCAGCTTGGCCGGGAGGGACAGAGTGATCTACGAGCAGTACTTC
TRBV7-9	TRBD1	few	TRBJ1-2	CASSRTGGDGYTF	TGTGCCAGCAGTCGGACAGGGGGCGACGGCTACACCTTC
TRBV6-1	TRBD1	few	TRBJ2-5	CASSDPTGTALQETQYF	TGTGCCAGCAGTGATCCAACCGGGACAGCTTTACAAGAGACCCAGTACTTC
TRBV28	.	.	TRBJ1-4	CASSLPQTNEKLFF	TGTGCCAGCAGTCTCCCACAGACTAATGAAAAACTGTTTTTT
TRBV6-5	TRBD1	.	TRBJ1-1	CASSWTDRGWNTEAFF	TGTGCCAGCAGTTGGACCGACAGGGGCTGGAACACTGAAGCTTTCTTT
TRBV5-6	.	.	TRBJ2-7	CASSRGTVYEQYF	TGTGCCAGCAGCCGCGGGACTGTATACGAGCAGTACTTC
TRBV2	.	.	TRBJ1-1	CASSVSGRHIAFF	TGTGCCAGCAGTGTCTCGGGGAGACACATAGCTTTCTTT
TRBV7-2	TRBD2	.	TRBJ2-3	CASSSPSGGPFTDTQYF	TGTGCCAGCAGCTCACCTAGCGGGGGGCCGTTCACAGATACGCAGTATTTT
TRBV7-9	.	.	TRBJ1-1	CASSFYMNTEAFF	TGTGCCAGCAGCTTTTACATGAACACTGAAGCTTTCTTT
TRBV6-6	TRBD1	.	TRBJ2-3	CASSPGTGGDTQYF	TGTGCCAGCAGTCCCGGGACAGGGGGGGATACGCAGTATTTT
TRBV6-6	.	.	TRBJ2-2	CASSRTASNTGELFF	TGTGCCAGCAGCCGCACTGCAAGTAACACCGGGGAGCTGTTTTTT
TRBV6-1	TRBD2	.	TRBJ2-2	CASSENVGGPGTGGELFF	TGTGCCAGCAGTGAAAACGTGGGAGGGCCGGGTACCGGCGGGGAGCTGTTTTTT
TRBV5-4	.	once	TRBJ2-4	CASSLAGGTKNIQYF	TGTGCCAGCAGCTTGGCGGGGGGCACCAAAAACATTCAGTACTTC
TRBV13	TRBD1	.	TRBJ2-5	CASSFDRVGTQYF	TGTGCCAGCAGTTTCGACAGGGTGGGAACCCAGTACTTC
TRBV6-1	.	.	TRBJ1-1	CASSLGGGPTEAFF	TGTGCCAGCAGCCTAGGGGGGGGGCCCACTGAAGCTTTCTTT
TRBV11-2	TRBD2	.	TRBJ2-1	CASSYTSGGSYNEQFF	TGTGCCAGCAGCTACACTAGCGGGGGGTCCTACAATGAGCAGTTCTTC
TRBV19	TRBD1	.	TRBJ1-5	CASIGQGLGNQPQHF	TGTGCCAGTATTGGACAGGGGTTGGGCAATCAGCCCCAGCATTTT
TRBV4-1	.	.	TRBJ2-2	CASSQPSGRRTGELFF	TGCGCCAGCAGCCAACCATCGGGGAGACGCACCGGGGAGCTGTTTTTT
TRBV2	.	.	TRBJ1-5	CASSATYSNQPQHF	TGTGCCAGCAGCGCGACATATAGCAATCAGCCCCAGCATTTT
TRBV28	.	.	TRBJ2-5	CASSSQGLQTQYF	TGTGCCAGCAGTTCACAGGGTTTGCAGACCCAGTACTTC
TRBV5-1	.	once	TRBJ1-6	CASSLATIDSPLHF	TGCGCCAGCAGCTTGGCCACCATAGATTCACCCCTCCACTTT
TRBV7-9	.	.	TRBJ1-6	CASSQVGYREALHF	TGTGCCAGCAGCCAAGTGGGTTACAGGGAAGCCCTCCACTTT
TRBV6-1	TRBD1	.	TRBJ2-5	CASRDRGRETQYF	TGTGCCAGCAGAGACAGGGGTCGGGAGACCCAGTACTTC
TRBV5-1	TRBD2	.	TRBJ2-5	CASRSTSWSKTQYF	TGCGCCAGCAGGTCGACTAGCTGGAGCAAGACCCAGTACTTC
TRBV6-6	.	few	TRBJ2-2	CASSPGPPLNTGELFF	TGTGCCAGCAGTCCCGGTCCCCCCCTCAACACCGGGGAGCTGTTTTTT
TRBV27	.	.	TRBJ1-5	CASRSGGQPQHF	TGTGCCAGCAGATCCGGCGGGCAGCCCCAGCATTTT
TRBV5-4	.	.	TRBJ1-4	CASSTPDNEKLFF	TGTGCCAGCAGCACACCAGATAATGAAAAACTGTTTTTT
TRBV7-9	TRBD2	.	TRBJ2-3	CASSLASGRADTQYF	TGTGCCAGCAGCTTAGCTAGCGGGAGGGCAGATACGCAGTATTTT
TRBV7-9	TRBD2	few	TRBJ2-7	CASSPGGWSYEQYF	TGTGCCAGCAGCCCGGGAGGATGGTCCTACGAGCAGTACTTC
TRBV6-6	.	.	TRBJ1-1	CASSFQVMNTEAFF	TGTGCCAGCAGTTTTCAGGTGATGAACACTGAAGCTTTCTTT
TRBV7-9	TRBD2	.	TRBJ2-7	CASSFPRSGRDEQYF	TGTGCCAGCAGCTTCCCTCGGTCGGGGAGGGACGAGCAGTACTTC
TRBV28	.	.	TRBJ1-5	CASSFIPRNFYSNQPQHF	TGTGCCAGCAGTTTCATTCCACGAAACTTTTATAGCAATCAGCCCCAGCATTTT
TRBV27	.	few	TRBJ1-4	CAFSHRRGPPRNSTNEKLFF	TGTGCCTTCTCCCATCGGCGGGGGCCCCCTCGCAATTCAACTAATGAAAAACTGTTTTTT
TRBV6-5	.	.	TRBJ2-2	CASSSPTGELFF	TGTGCCAGCAGTTCCCCGACCGGGGAGCTGTTTTTT
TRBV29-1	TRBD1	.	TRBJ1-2	CSVDGTGGFFYTF	TGCAGCGTTGACGGGACAGGGGGATTTTTCTACACCTTC
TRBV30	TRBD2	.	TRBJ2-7	CAWSVGLAGSEQYF	TGTGCCTGGAGTGTGGGCCTAGCGGGAAGCGAGCAGTACTTC
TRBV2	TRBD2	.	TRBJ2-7	CATRTSGGSYEQYF	TGTGCCACCCGAACTAGCGGGGGGTCCTACGAGCAGTACTTC
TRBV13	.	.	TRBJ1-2	CASSQAAQGLNYGYTF	TGTGCCAGCAGTCAAGCCGCGCAGGGCCTTAACTATGGCTACACCTTC
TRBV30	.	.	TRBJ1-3	CAWSVPAGGNTIYF	TGTGCCTGGAGTGTACCGGCAGGGGGAAACACCATATATTTT
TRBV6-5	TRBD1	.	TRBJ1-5	CASSRRQGEGQPQHF	TGTGCCAGCAGCCGCCGACAGGGGGAGGGTCAGCCCCAGCATTTT
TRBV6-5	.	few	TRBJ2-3	CASSRQGTPTDTQYF	TGTGCCAGCAGTCGTCAGGGAACTCCTACAGATACGCAGTATTTT
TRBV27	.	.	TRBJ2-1	CASSLAPPIGRNEQFF	TGTGCCAGCAGTTTAGCCCCACCCATTGGGAGGAATGAGCAGTTCTTC
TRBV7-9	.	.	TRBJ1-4	CASSLFVGNEKLFF	TGTGCCAGCAGCTTATTCGTCGGGAATGAAAAACTGTTTTTT
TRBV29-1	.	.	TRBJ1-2	CSVEVSYGYTF	TGCAGCGTTGAAGTATCCTATGGCTACACCTTC
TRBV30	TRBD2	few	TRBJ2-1	CAWRLAGGQVNEQFF	TGTGCCTGGAGACTAGCGGGAGGCCAAGTTAATGAGCAGTTCTTC
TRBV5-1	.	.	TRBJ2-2	CASSLALAPGYTGELFF	TGCGCCAGCAGCTTGGCCCTAGCCCCCGGATACACCGGGGAGCTGTTTTTT
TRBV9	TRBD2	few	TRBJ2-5	CASSVDPLAGVEETQYF	TGTGCCAGCAGCGTAGATCCACTAGCGGGAGTCGAGGAGACCCAGTACTTC
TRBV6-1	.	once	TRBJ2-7	CASRVERDYEQYF	TGTGCCAGCAGAGTGGAGAGGGACTACGAGCAGTACTTC
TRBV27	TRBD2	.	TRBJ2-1	CASSLRLAGGVSEQFF	TGTGCCAGCAGTCTACGACTAGCGGGAGGGGTAAGTGAGCAGTTCTTC
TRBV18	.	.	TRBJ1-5	CASSSQGSSNQPQHF	TGTGCCAGCTCATCCCAGGGTAGCAGCAATCAGCCCCAGCATTTT
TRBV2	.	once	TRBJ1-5	CASSGTEQPQHF	TGTGCCAGCAGTGGGACAGAGCAGCCCCAGCATTTT